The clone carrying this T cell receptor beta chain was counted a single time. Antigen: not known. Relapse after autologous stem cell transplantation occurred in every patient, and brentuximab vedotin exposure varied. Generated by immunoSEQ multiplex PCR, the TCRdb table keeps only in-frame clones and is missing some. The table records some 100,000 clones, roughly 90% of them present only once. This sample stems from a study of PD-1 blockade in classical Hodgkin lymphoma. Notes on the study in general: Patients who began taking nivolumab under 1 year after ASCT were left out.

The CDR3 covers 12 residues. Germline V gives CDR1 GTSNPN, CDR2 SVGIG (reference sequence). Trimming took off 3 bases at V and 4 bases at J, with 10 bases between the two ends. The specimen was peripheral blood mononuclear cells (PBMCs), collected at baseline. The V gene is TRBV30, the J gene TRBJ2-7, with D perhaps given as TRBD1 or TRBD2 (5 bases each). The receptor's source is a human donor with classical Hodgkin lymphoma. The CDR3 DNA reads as TGTGCCTGGAGCTATGAGGGGTACGAGCAGTACTTC. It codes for CAWSYEGYEQYF.